This T cell receptor (beta chain) is drawn from a study of neurological immune-mediated disorders. Study conclusions and caveats: Among 34 multiple sclerosis patients, phylogenetic grouping put the repertoires of 18 into a single related-CDR3 cluster, a possible signature. In multiple sclerosis patients, the repertoire cluster was unrelated to clinical or MRI findings.

PBMCs numbering 2 million and stored at -80 C yielded the unsorted libraries. CDR1 is DFQATT, CDR2 SNEGSKA, per germline (reference sequence). The V segment lost 1 base and the J segment 2 bases; nucleotides outside the gene matches: 7. CDR3 length: 16 residues. This clonotype was recorded many times. Its antigen is as yet unknown. The cDNA was synthesized by 5'RACE incorporating 10-nucleotide random UMIs. A single record per CDR3 protein comes from TCRdb applying MiXCR to the 5' RACE reads. This sample has some 57,000 distinct CDR3 sequences, with roughly 3.5% found just once. Sequencing used PBMCs. The TCR originated in a woman between 55 and 75 years old with multiple sclerosis. This chain joins TRBV20-1 and TRBJ1-2, with 10 bases that match TRBD1. The CDR3: CSARVSGTGVNYGYTF. CDR3 bases: TGCAGTGCTAGAGTATCTGGGACAGGGGTAAACTATGGCTACACCTTC.